This is a list of T cell receptor beta chains from one sample in a study of cytomegalovirus exposure and HLA in healthy donors. Clones were read by immunoSEQ multiplex PCR, and TCRdb kept only the in-frame ones, dropping some. The repertoire holds under 250,000 clones, with about 77% as singletons. Specimen: PBMCs. These receptor sequences come from a boy aged 5-17 years in good health and CMV-seronegative. Both conserved end residues are part of each CDR3. The D gene is left open where the match is weak. A clone size is listed for some rows: how often the clone was seen (once, few, many), or a class if it is expanded.

j_call | v_call | d_call | clone_size | cdr3_nt | cdr3_aa
TRBJ2-7 | TRBV5-1 | TRBD2 | few | TGCGCCAGCAGCCGTTCCGGGACTAGCGGGAGGGGCGCCTACGAGCAGTACTTC | CASSRSGTSGRGAYEQYF
TRBJ1-2 | TRBV9 | . | . | TGTGCCAGCAGCGGGGATAGGACTTTCCGGGGCTACACCTTC | CASSGDRTFRGYTF
TRBJ2-2 | TRBV6-5 | TRBD1 | . | TGTGCCAGCACCCAGGGGGCAGAGGCCGGGGAGCTGTTTTTT | CASTQGAEAGELFF
TRBJ2-1 | TRBV6-5 | . | . | TGTGCCACAGCGTATGTCTCGGGGGATGAGCAGTTCTTC | CATAYVSGDEQFF
TRBJ2-1 | TRBV6-5 | TRBD2 | . | TGTGCCAGCAGTTTGGGCGGGAGGGATGAGCAGTTCTTC | CASSLGGRDEQFF
TRBJ2-7 | TRBV27 | TRBD2 | . | TGTGCCAGCAGTTTAAGCCCCAAGGCTAGCGGGAGGCACGAGCAGTACTTC | CASSLSPKASGRHEQYF
TRBJ1-2 | TRBV5-1 | TRBD1 | once | TGCGCCAGCAGCTCCGGGACAGGGGAGACCTTC | CASSSGTGETF
TRBJ1-3 | TRBV11-3 | TRBD1 | . | TGTGCCAGCAATTTTGGACAGGCGTCCTCTGGAAACACCATATATTTT | CASNFGQASSGNTIYF
TRBJ1-4 | TRBV7-9 | . | . | TGTGCCAGCAGCTCCACCTTTTTAGGGGTAGATAATGAAAAACTGTTTTTT | CASSSTFLGVDNEKLFF
TRBJ1-1 | TRBV7-9 | . | . | TGTGCCAGCAGCTTCAGGGGTGAAGCTTTCTTT | CASSFRGEAFF
TRBJ1-4 | TRBV7-2 | . | once | TGTGCCAGCAGCCGGGTTGGCATAGACGAAAAACTGTTTTTT | CASSRVGIDEKLFF